Below are 32 T cell receptor beta chains sequenced from a single sample in a study of blood T cell repertoires in COVID-19. Clones were read by immunoSEQ multiplex PCR, and TCRdb kept only the in-frame ones, dropping some. Among some 330,000 clones listed, around 84% were seen once. The sample was PBMCs or T cells enriched from blood (not recorded which). The receptors come from a man younger than 40 who had recovered from COVID-19.

V usage is TRBV5-1 and J usage is TRBJ2-7; TRBD1 matches at 9 bases. The CDR3 has 16 residues. CDR1 and CDR2 from the germline V gene are SGHRS and YFSETQ. Trimming at V came to 0 bases and at J to 5 bases, leaving 9 bases not matched to a gene. The CDR3 loop is CASSLGDRAERNEQYF. In DNA, the CDR3 is TGCGCCAGCAGCTTGGGGGACAGGGCGGAGAGGAACGAGCAGTACTTC.

The J gene is TRBJ1-5, the V gene TRBV6-5; D gene unclear. Germline CDR1 and CDR2: MNHEY and SVGAGI. V was cut by 8 bases and J by 7 bases, with 21 bases left in between. The CDR3 spans 15 residues. CDR3 DNA: TGTGCCAGCGGGAAGGTGGAGGGATACGAACAGCCCCAGCATTTT. Protein product: CASGKVEGYEQPQHF.

The chain carries TRBV4-2 and TRBJ2-7; D perhaps matches TRBD1 (5 bases). V shed 3 bases and J shed 1 base, with 16 bases lying between them. The CDR3 contains 16 residues. The germline gives CDR1 LGHNA, CDR2 YNFKEQ. The CDR3 spells CASSQPPWGRSYEQYF. DNA of the CDR3: TGTGCCAGCAGCCAGCCTCCATGGGGCCGGTCCTACGAGCAGTACTTC.

The gene calls are TRBV2 and TRBJ2-1; maybe TRBD2 (5 bases). This CDR3 is built from 15 residues. Trimming cost V 3 bases and J 1 base, with 10 bases left between them. Germline assignment: CDR1 SNHLY and CDR2 FYNNEI. CDR3 in DNA: TGTGCCAGCAGTGATCTCAGCGGATCCTACAATGAGCAGTTCTTC. This translates into CASSDLSGSYNEQFF.

The genes are TRBV12-3 or TRBV12-4 and TRBJ1-1; D unclear. The CDR3 is 12 amino acids. The ends were cut back, 3 bases at V and 5 bases at J, with 7 bases in the middle. This CDR3 is CASSFGETEAFF. The CDR3 DNA reads TGTGCCAGCAGTTTCGGGGAGACTGAAGCTTTCTTT.

For this clone: Other DNA sequences in the same sample also yield this CDR3. The V gene is TRBV9, the J gene TRBJ1-1, with D perhaps TRBD1 (5 bases). V lost 1 base, J lost 1 base, and 5 bases lay in between. This CDR3 is built from 13 residues. The germline V gene encodes CDR1 SGDLS and CDR2 YYNGEE. CDR3 bases: TGTGCCAGCAGCGTACAGGGGAACACTGAAGCTTTCTTT. This codes for CASSVQGNTEAFF.

The chain has TRBV4-1 and TRBJ1-4; 9 bases are shared with TRBD1. J lost 2 bases, V lost 4 bases, and 14 bases had no gene match. The CDR3 is 19 residues long. Germline lookup yields CDR1 MGHRA and CDR2 YSYEKL. Here the CDR3 reads CASSLQGARNYRTNEKLFF. The DNA of the CDR3 is TGCGCCAGCAGCCTACAGGGGGCGCGAAATTACCGTACTAATGAAAAACTGTTTTTT.

This chain uses TRBV5-1 with TRBJ2-7; D is ambiguous. CDR1 is SGHRS and CDR2 is YFSETQ in the germline V gene. Trimming removed 2 bases from V and 0 bases from J, with 12 bases in between. This CDR3 has 15 amino acids. The CDR3 protein is CASSFTGASSYEQYF. CDR3 nucleotide sequence: TGCGCCAGCAGCTTCACGGGTGCCAGCTCCTACGAGCAGTACTTC.

Here the CDR3 reads CASSSRARRQPQHF. In DNA form, the CDR3 reads TGTGCCAGCAGCAGCAGGGCCCGCCGACAGCCCCAGCATTTT. The chain uses TRBV5-8 and TRBJ1-5; possible D gene TRBD1, 5 bases. In germline, CDR1 is SGHTS, CDR2 YDEGEE. With 4 bases removed from V and 7 bases from J, the gap between germline ends came to 15 bases. This CDR3 spans 14 amino acids.

The chain recombines TRBV5-1 with TRBJ2-3; 8 bases match TRBD2. Germline V gene sequence: CDR1 SGHRS, CDR2 YFSETQ. V was pared by 0 bases and J by 2 bases, with 5 bases of the junction left unmatched. CDR3 length equals 16 residues. CDR3 DNA sequence: TGCGCCAGCAGCTTGGTGCGGGGGGCGAACACAGATACGCAGTATTTT. Its translation is CASSLVRGANTDTQYF.

This chain uses TRBV11-3 with TRBJ2-1; TRBD2 aligns across 7 bases. CDR3 length: 17 residues. The germline V gene has CDR1 SGHNT and CDR2 YENEEA. Germline trimming cut 5 bases from V and 0 bases from J; bases unmatched to any gene: 10. CDR3 sequence (DNA): TGTGCCAGCAGCCCAATAGAGCGGGATAGCTCCTACAATGAGCAGTTCTTC. It yields the protein CASSPIERDSSYNEQFF.

V and J are TRBV7-8 and TRBJ1-2; 10 nucleotides line up with TRBD1. With V trimmed by 2 bases and J by 3 bases, 6 bases remained unmatched. Germline lookup yields CDR1 SGHVS and CDR2 FQNEAQ. The CDR3 is 16 amino acids. The CDR3 loop is CASSLRGQGLDYGYTF. CDR3 sequence (DNA): TGTGCCAGCAGCTTAAGGGGACAGGGGTTGGACTATGGCTACACCTTC.

The CDR3 loop reads CASSLTRGHLYGYTF. DNA for the CDR3: TGTGCCAGCAGCTTAACTCGCGGACACCTCTATGGCTACACCTTC. The J gene is TRBJ1-2, the V gene TRBV7-8; possibly TRBD1 for D (5 bases). The CDR3 length is 15 residues. V gave up 2 bases and J gave up 4 bases, with 14 bases separating them. Germline V CDR1 and CDR2: SGHVS, FQNEAQ.

This chain uses TRBV11-2 with TRBJ2-7; perhaps TRBD2 as D (6 bases). The CDR3 loop spans 14 amino acids. From germline, CDR1 is SGHAT and CDR2 FQNNGV. Trimming pared 8 bases from V and 0 bases from J, leaving 14 bases between. The CDR3 DNA is TGTGCCAGCTCGGGACTTCTGAGCTCCTACGAGCAGTACTTC. Translating it yields CASSGLLSSYEQYF.

V is TRBV5-6 and J is TRBJ1-4; TRBD1 agrees at 11 bases. V lost 3 bases to trimming and J lost 0 bases; unmatched junction nucleotides: 7. Germline CDR1 SGHDT, CDR2 YYEEEE. This CDR3 comprises 18 residues. For the CDR3, the DNA is TGTGCCAGCAGCTGGCACCGGGACAGGGGGACAACTAATGAAAAACTGTTTTTT. Protein: CASSWHRDRGTTNEKLFF.

This chain uses TRBV19 with TRBJ1-5; D remains ambiguous. V lost 3 bases and J 2 bases, leaving 11 bases between the germline ends. The CDR3 is 15 residues long. Germline V gene lookup returns CDR1 LNHDA and CDR2 SQIVND (reference sequence). This chain's CDR3 is CASSISGFGNQPQHF. The CDR3 bases are TGTGCCAGTAGTATTTCCGGTTTTGGCAATCAGCCCCAGCATTTT.

The rearrangement links TRBV6-1 to TRBJ2-7; D is uncertain. V dropped 2 bases and J dropped 3 bases, with 8 bases sitting between them. Germline V CDR1 and CDR2: MNHNS, SASEGT. This CDR3 contains 13 residues. In DNA form, the CDR3 reads TGTGCCAGCAGTGAATCCACAAACTACGAGCAGTACTTC. This sequence encodes CASSESTNYEQYF.

This chain joins TRBV18 and TRBJ2-7; TRBD1 might be the D (6 bases). This CDR3 spans 16 amino acids. Germline V gene lookup returns CDR1 KGHSH and CDR2 LQKENI. The germline V and J ends were trimmed by 3 bases and 1 base, with 16 bases remaining between them. CDR3 protein: CASSPRGQTTSYEQYF. In DNA, the CDR3 is TGTGCCAGCTCACCCCGAGGACAGACAACATCCTACGAGCAGTACTTC.

V usage is TRBV11-2 and J usage is TRBJ1-4, with D perhaps TRBD1 (6 bases). The CDR3 covers 14 residues. Germline V lookup: CDR1 SGHAT, CDR2 FQNNGV. V dropped 5 bases and J dropped 4 bases, with 11 bases sitting between them. CDR3 in DNA: TGTGCCAGCAGCAACAGGGATCGTAATGAAAAACTGTTTTTT. Translated: CASSNRDRNEKLFF.

The rearrangement joins TRBV28 to TRBJ1-4, with D tentatively TRBD1 (6 bases). V was pared by 4 bases and J by 7 bases, with 16 bases between. The CDR3 loop spans 15 amino acids. Germline V gene data show CDR1 as MDHEN and CDR2 as SYDVKM. The CDR3 nucleotides are TGTGCCAGCAGTTCGACGGGACATGGGCGTGAAAAACTGTTTTTT. Protein: CASSSTGHGREKLFF.

V usage is TRBV29-1 and J usage is TRBJ2-3, with TRBD1 as a possible D gene (6 bases). V lost 6 bases to trimming and J lost 6 bases, with 13 bases between them. CDR3 length equals 12 residues. The germline V gene encodes CDR1 SQVTM and CDR2 ANQGSEA. DNA for the CDR3: TGCAGCGTGGCCAAAACAGGGGATACGCAGTATTTT. Its translation is CSVAKTGDTQYF.

This clone appeared a single time. The chain uses TRBV3-1 (or the pseudogene TRBV3-2) and TRBJ2-2; D remains ambiguous. The CDR3 extends over 16 amino acids. Trimming removed 1 base at V and 1 base at J, with 10 bases between. The germline CDR1 and CDR2 sequences are LGHDT and YNNKEL (reference sequence). The CDR3 DNA reads as TGTGCCAGCAGCCAAGGGCTAGTGGGGAACACCGGGGAGCTGTTTTTT. Translation: CASSQGLVGNTGELFF.

The chain combines TRBV7-2 with TRBJ2-1, with 14 bases aligning to TRBD2. Looked up from germline, CDR1 is SGHTA and CDR2 is FQGNSA. V lost 7 bases and J lost 8; bases outside the gene matches: 10. This CDR3 region has 16 residues. The CDR3 DNA reads TGTGCCAGCACCTTGGGGGGACTAGCGGGAGCTGATGAGCAGTTCTTC. It codes for CASTLGGLAGADEQFF.

The rearrangement uses TRBV6-5 and TRBJ2-7, with TRBD2 identical over 10 bases. After removal of 0 bases from V and 5 bases from J, the junction contained 7 bases not matched to a gene. Per the germline V gene, CDR1 is MNHEY and CDR2 is SVGAGI. This CDR3 is built from 16 residues. The CDR3 sequence: CASSYSASGRFNEQYF. The CDR3 DNA reads TGTGCCAGCAGTTACTCGGCTAGCGGGAGATTCAACGAGCAGTACTTC.

The genes are TRBV27 and TRBJ1-2, with D uncertain. Germline CDR1 reads MNHEY; CDR2 reads SMNVEV (reference sequence). V gave up 11 bases and J gave up 11 bases, with 18 bases separating them. The length of the CDR3 is 11 residues. CDR3 nucleotide sequence: TGTGCCTTAGAAGGAGGGTCCTTGTACACCTTC. It codes for CALEGGSLYTF.

V and J are TRBV6-4 and TRBJ2-1, with 9 bases that match TRBD2. This CDR3 is 16 amino acids long. V lost 3 bases, J lost 5 bases, and 8 bases stayed unmatched. The germline CDR1 and CDR2 sequences are MRHNA and SNTAGT. CDR3 DNA: TGTGCCAGCAGTGATGTAGCGGGAGAAAGGGACAATGAGCAGTTCTTC. Residues: CASSDVAGERDNEQFF.

V gene TRBV5-1 combines with J gene TRBJ2-1, with 16 bases that match TRBD2. Losses at the gene ends were 4 bases for V and 12 bases for J; bases not matched to a gene: 7. The CDR3 spans 15 residues. Germline assignment: CDR1 SGHRS and CDR2 YFSETQ. The CDR3 DNA reads as TGCGCCAGCAGCATAGGGACTAGCGGGGGGGGCCCGCAGTTCTTC. Protein product: CASSIGTSGGGPQFF.

The V call is TRBV5-1, the J call TRBJ1-3, with a weak D call TRBD1 (5 bases). CDR3 size: 17 residues. Germline assignment: CDR1 SGHRS and CDR2 YFSETQ. Trimming left V 2 bases short and J 0 bases short, with 15 bases between. The CDR3, as DNA: TGCGCCAGCAGCTTCGGTAGTACAGGCAGCTCTGGAAACACCATATATTTT. Its translation is CASSFGSTGSSGNTIYF.

The chain carries TRBV3-1 (or the pseudogene TRBV3-2) and TRBJ1-5; TRBD1 matches at 8 bases. The CDR3 is 16 amino acids. CDR1 is LGHDT, CDR2 YNNKEL, per germline (reference sequence). Trimming at V came to 1 base and at J to 2 bases, leaving 4 bases not matched to a gene. CDR3: CASSQGSQGGNQPQHF. The DNA of the CDR3 is TGTGCCAGCAGCCAAGGTTCACAGGGGGGCAATCAGCCCCAGCATTTT.

For this clone: One junction end does not reproduce the germline sequence, and a read error may be involved. The rearrangement links TRBV6-1 to TRBJ1-1; 7 nucleotides agree with TRBD1. The CDR3 spans 12 residues. Germline V lookup: CDR1 MNHNS, CDR2 SASEGT. The CDR3 reads CASSEGYYTGVF. DNA for the CDR3: TGTGCCAGCAGTGAAGGGTATTATACAGGGGTCTTT.

This clone was seen a single time. The chain has TRBV9 and TRBJ1-5, with D unclear. CDR1 and CDR2 from the germline V gene are SGDLS and YYNGEE. The CDR3 spans 13 residues. Trimming removed 0 bases from V and 4 bases from J, with 5 bases in between. The CDR3 reads CASSVGQNQPQHF. The CDR3 DNA reads as TGTGCCAGCAGCGTAGGGCAGAATCAGCCCCAGCATTTT.

The chain has TRBV7-9 and TRBJ1-4; D is unclear. Germline assignment: CDR1 SEHNR and CDR2 FQNEAQ (reference sequence). Trimming removed 2 bases at V and 7 bases at J, with 8 bases between. The CDR3 is 13 amino acids. The CDR3, as DNA: TGTGCCAGCAGCTTACGGGGAGCTGAAAAACTGTTTTTT. It yields the protein CASSLRGAEKLFF.